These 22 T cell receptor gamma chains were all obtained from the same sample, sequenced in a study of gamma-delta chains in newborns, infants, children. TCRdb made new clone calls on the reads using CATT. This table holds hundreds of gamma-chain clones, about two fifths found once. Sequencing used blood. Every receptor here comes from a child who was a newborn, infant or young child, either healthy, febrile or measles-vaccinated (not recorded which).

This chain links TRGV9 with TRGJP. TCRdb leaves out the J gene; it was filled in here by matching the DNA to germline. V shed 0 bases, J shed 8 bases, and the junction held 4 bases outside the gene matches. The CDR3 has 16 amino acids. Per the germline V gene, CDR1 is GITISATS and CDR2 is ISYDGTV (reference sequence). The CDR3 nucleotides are TGTGCCTTGTGGGAGGTGGCGAAGTTGGGCAAAAAAATCAAGGTATTT. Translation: CALWEVAKLGKKIKVF.

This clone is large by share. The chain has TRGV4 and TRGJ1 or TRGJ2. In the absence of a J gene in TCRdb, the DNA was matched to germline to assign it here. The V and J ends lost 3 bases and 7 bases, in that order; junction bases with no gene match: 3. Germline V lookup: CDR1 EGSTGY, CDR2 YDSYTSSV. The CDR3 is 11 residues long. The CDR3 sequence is CATWDSYKKLF. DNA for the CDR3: TGTGCCACCTGGGATTCCTATAAGAAACTCTTT.

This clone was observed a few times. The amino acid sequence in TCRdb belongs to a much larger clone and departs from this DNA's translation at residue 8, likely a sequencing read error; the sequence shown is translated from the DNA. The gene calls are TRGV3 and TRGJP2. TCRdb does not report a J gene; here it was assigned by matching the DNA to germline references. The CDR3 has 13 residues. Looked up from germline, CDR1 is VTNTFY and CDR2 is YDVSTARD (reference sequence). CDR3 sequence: CATWDSSGWIKTF. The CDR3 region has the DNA TGTGCCACCTGGGACAGTAGTGGTTGGATCAAGACGTTT.

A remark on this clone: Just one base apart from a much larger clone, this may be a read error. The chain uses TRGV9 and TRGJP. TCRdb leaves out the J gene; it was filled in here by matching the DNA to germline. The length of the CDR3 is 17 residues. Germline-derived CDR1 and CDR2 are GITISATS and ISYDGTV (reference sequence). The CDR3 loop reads CAFWEVRAELGKKIKVF. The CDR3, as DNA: TGTGCCTTCTGGGAGGTGCGGGCAGAGTTGGGCAAAAAAATCAAGGTATTT.

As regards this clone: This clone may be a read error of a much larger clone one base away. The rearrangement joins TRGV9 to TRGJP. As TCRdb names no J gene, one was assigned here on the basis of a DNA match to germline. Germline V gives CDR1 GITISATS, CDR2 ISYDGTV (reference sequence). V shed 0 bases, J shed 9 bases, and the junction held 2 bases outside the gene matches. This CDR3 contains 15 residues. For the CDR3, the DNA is TGTGCCTTGTGGGAGGTGCGGTTGGGCAAAAAAATCAAGGTATTT. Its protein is CALWEVRLGKKIKVF.

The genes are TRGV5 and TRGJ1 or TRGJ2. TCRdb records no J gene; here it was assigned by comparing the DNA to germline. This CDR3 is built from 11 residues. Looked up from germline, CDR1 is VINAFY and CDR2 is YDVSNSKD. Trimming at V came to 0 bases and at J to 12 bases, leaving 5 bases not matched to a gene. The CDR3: CATWDRGRKLF. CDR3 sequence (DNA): TGTGCCACCTGGGACAGGGGGCGGAAACTCTTT.

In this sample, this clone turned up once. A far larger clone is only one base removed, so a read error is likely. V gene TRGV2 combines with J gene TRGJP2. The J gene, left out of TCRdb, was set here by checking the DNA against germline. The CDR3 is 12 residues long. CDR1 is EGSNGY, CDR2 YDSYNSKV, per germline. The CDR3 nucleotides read TGTGCCACCTGGGATAGTGAGTGGATCAAGACGTTT. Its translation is CATWDSEWIKTF.

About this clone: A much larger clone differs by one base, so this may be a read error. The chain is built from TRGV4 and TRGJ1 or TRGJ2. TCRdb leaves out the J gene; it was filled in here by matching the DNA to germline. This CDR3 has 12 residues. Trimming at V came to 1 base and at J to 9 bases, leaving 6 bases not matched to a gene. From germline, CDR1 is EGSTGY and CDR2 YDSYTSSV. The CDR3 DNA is TGTGCCACCTGGGATGGAGGGATTAAGAAACTCTTT. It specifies CATWDGGIKKLF.

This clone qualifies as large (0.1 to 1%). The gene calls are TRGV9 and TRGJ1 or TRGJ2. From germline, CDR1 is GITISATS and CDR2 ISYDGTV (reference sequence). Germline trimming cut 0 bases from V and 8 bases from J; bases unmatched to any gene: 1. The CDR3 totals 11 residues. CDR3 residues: CALWEVNKKLF. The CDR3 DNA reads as TGTGCCTTGTGGGAGGTGAATAAGAAACTCTTT.

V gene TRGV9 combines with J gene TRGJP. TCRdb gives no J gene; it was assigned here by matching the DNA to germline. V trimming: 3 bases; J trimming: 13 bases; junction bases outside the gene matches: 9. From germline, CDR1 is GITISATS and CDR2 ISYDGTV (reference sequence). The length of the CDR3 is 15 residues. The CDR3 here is CALWEQGVGKKIKVF. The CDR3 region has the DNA TGTGCCTTGTGGGAGCAAGGGGTTGGCAAAAAAATCAAGGTATTT.

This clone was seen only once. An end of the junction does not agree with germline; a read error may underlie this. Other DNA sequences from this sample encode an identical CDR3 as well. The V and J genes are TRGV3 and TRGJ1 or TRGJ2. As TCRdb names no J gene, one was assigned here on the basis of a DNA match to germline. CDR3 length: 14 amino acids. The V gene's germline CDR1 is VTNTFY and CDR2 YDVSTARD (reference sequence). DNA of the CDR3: TGTGCCACCTGGGCCAGGCCTAATTATTATAAGAAACTCTTT. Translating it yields CATWARPNYYKKLF.

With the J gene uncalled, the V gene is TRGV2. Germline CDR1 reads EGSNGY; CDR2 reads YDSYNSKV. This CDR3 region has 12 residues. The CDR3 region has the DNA TGTGCCACCTGGGACGGTTATAAAAAGAAACTATTT. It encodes CATWDGYKKKLF.

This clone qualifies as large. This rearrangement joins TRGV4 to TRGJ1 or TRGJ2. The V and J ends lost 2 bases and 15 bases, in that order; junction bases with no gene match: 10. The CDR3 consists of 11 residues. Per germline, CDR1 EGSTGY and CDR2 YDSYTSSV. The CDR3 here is CATWDVLWVLF. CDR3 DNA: TGTGCCACCTGGGATGTCCTCTGGGTACTCTTT.

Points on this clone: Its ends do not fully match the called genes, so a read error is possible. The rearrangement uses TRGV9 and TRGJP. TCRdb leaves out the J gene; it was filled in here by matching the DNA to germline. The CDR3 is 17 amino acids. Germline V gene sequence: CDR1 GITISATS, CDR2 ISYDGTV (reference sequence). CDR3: CALWEAIQESGKKIKVF. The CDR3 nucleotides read TGTGCCTTGTGGGAGGCGATACAAGAGTCGGGCAAAAAAATCAAGGTATTT.

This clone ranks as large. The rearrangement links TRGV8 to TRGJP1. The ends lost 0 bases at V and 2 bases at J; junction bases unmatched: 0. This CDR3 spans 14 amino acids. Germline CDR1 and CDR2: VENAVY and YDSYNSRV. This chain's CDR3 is CATWDRTTGWFKIF. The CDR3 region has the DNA TGTGCCACCTGGGATAGGACCACTGGTTGGTTCAAGATATTT.

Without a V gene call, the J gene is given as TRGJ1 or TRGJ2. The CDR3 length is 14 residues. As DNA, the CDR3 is TGTGCTACCTGGGATGGGCCGAATTATTATAAGAAACTCTTT. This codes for CATWDGPNYYKKLF.

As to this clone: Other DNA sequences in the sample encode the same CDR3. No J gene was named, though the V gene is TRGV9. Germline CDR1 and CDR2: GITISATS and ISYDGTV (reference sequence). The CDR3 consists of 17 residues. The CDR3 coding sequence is TGTGCCTTGTGGGAGGCGATACAAGGGTTGGGCAAAAAAATCAAGGTGTTT. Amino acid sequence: CALWEAIQGLGKKIKVF.

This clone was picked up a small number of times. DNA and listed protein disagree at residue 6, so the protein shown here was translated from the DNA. CDR3 in DNA: TGTGCCACCTGGGACATGCGCGATTGGATCAAGACGTTT. It encodes CATWDMRDWIKTF. The chain has TRGV3 and TRGJP2. Germline V gene sequence: CDR1 VTNTFY, CDR2 YDVSTARD (reference sequence). This CDR3 region has 13 residues. Unmatched junction bases numbered 5, after V lost 2 bases and J lost 8 bases.

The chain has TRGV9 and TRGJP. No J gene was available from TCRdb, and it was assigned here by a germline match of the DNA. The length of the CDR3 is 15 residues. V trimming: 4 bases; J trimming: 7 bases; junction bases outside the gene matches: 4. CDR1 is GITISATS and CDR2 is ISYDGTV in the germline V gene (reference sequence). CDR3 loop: CALWDPELGKKIKVF. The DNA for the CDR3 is TGTGCCTTGTGGGACCCCGAGTTGGGCAAAAAAATCAAGGTATTT.

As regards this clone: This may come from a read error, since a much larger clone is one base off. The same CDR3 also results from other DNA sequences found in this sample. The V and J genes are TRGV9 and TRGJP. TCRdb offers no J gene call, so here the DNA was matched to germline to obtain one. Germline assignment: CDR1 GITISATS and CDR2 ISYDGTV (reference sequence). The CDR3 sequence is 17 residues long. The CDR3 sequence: CALWEPHQELGKKIKVF. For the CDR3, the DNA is TGTGCCCTGTGGGAGCCACACCAAGAGTTGGGCAAAAAAATCAAGGTATTT.

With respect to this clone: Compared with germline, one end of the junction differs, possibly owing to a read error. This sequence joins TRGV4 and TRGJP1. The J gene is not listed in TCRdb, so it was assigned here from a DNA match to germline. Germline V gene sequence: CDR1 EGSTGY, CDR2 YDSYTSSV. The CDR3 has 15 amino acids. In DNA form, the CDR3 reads TGTGCCACCTGGGATGGGCCTACCCCTGGTTGGCTCAAGATATTT. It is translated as CATWDGPTPGWLKIF.

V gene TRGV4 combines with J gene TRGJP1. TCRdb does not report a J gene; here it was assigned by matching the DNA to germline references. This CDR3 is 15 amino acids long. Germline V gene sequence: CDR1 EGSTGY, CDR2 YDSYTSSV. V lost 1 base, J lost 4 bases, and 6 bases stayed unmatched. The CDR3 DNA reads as TGTGCCACCTGGGATGGTCAGGGCACTGGTTGGTTCAAGATATTT. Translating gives CATWDGQGTGWFKIF.